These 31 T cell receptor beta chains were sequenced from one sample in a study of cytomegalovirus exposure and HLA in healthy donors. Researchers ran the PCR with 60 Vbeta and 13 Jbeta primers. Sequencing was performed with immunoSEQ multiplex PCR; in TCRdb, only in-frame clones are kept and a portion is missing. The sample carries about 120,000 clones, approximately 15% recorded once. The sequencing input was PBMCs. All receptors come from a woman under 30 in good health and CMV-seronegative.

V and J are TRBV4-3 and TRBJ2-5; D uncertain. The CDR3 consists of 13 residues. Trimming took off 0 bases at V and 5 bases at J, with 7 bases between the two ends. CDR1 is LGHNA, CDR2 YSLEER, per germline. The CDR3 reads CASSQDYGETQYF. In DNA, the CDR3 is TGCGCCAGCAGCCAAGATTACGGGGAGACCCAGTACTTC.

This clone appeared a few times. The CDR3, as DNA: TGCAGCGCGACCGGGACTAGCGGGAGGGGAGAGCTTTTCTTC. Residues: CSATGTSGRGELFF. The chain carries TRBV29-1 and TRBJ2-1, with 16 nucleotides matching TRBD2. The germline gives CDR1 SQVTM, CDR2 ANQGSEA. V was clipped by 7 bases and J by 16 bases; unmatched bases: 13. The CDR3 is 14 amino acids.

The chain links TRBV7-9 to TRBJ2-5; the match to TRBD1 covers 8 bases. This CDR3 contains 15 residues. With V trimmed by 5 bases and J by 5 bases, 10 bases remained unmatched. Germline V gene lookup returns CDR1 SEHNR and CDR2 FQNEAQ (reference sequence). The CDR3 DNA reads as TGTGCCAGCAGCCGCAACAGGGGGAGAGTGGAGACCCAGTACTTC. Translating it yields CASSRNRGRVETQYF.

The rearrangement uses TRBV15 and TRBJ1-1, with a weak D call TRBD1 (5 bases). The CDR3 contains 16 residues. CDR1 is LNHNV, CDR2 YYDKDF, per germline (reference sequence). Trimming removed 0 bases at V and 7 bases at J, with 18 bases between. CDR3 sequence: CATSRDVGEGTNEAFF. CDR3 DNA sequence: TGTGCCACCAGCAGAGATGTAGGGGAAGGAACAAATGAAGCTTTCTTT.

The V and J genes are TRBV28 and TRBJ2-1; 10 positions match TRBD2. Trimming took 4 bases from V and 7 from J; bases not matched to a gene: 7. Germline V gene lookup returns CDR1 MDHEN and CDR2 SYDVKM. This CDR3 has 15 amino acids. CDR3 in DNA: TGTGCCAGCAGTTCCCGGGGACTAGCGTCGAATGAGCAGTTCTTC. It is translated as CASSSRGLASNEQFF.

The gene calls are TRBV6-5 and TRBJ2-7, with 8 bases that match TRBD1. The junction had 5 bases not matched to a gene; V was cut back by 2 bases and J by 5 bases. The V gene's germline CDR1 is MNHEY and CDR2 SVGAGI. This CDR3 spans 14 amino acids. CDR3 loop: CASSYNQGAHEQYF. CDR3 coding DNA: TGTGCCAGCAGTTACAACCAGGGGGCCCACGAGCAGTACTTC.

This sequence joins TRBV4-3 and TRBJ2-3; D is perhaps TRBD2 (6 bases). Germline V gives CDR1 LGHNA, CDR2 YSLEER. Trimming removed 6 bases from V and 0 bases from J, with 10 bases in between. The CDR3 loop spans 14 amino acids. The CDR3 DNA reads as TGCGCCAGCAGTGCGGGGCTGAGCACAGATACGCAGTATTTT. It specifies CASSAGLSTDTQYF.

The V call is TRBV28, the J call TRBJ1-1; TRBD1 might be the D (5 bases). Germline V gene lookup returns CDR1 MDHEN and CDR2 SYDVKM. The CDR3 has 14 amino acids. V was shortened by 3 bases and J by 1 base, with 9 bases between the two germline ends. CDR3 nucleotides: TGTGCCAGCAGTTTTTTAGGGGAGAACACTGAAGCTTTCTTT. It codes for CASSFLGENTEAFF.

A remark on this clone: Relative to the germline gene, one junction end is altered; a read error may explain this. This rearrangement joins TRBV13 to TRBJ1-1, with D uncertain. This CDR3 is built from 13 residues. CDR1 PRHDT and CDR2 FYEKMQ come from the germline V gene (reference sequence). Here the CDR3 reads CARSLAGNTEAFF. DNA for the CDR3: TGTGCCAGAAGCTTAGCAGGGAACACTGAAGCTTTCTTT.

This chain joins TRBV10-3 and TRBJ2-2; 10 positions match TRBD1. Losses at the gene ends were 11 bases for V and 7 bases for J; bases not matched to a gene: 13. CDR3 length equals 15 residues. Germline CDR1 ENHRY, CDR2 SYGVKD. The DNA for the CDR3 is TGTGCCGCCGAGACGGGACAGGGGACGAGCGGGGAGCTGTTTTTT. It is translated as CAAETGQGTSGELFF.

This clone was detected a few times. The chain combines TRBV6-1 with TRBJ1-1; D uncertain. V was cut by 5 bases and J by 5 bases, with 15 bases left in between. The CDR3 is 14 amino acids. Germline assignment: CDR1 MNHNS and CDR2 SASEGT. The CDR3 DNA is TGTGCCAGCAGTTGGGCCAGAACGAGAACTGAAGCTTTCTTT. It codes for CASSWARTRTEAFF.

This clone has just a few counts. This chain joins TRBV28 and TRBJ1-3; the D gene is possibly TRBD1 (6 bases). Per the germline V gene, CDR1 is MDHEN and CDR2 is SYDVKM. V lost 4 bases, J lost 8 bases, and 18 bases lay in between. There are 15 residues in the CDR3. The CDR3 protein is CASSSPDSGPDTIYF. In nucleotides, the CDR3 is TGTGCCAGCAGTTCCCCGGACAGCGGTCCGGACACCATATATTTT.

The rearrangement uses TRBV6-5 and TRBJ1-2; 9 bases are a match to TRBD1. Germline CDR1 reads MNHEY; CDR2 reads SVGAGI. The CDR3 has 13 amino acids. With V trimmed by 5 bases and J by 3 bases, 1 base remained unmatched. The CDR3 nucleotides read TGTGCCAGCAGTACAGGGGGCGACTATGGCTACACCTTC. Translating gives CASSTGGDYGYTF.

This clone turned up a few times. In nucleotides, the CDR3 is TGTGCCAGCAGCCCTAGGCCGGTATACGAGCAGTACTTC. Amino acids: CASSPRPVYEQYF. The chain combines TRBV7-2 with TRBJ2-7, with D hard to call. The CDR3 loop spans 13 amino acids. V dropped 5 bases and J dropped 4 bases, with 12 bases sitting between them. Per the germline V gene, CDR1 is SGHTA and CDR2 is FQGNSA.

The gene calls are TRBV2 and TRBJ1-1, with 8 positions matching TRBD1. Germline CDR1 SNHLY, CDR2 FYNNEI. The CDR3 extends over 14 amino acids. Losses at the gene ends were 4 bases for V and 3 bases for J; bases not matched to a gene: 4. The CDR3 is CASSGTGFYTEAFF. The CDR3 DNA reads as TGTGCCAGCAGTGGGACAGGGTTCTACACTGAAGCTTTCTTT.

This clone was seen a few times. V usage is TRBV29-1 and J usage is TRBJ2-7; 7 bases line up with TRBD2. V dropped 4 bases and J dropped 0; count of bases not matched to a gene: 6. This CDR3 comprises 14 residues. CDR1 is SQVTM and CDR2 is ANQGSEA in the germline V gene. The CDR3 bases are TGCAGCGTTGTCGGTCTAGCGGCCTCCTACGAGCAGTACTTC. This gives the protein CSVVGLAASYEQYF.

The CDR3 sequence is CASSQQGGGNEKLFF. CDR3 coding DNA: TGTGCCAGCAGCCAGCAGGGAGGGGGTAATGAAAAACTGTTTTTT. The chain joins TRBV4-2 to TRBJ1-4; TRBD1 is a possible D gene (6 bases). Germline V gives CDR1 LGHNA, CDR2 YNFKEQ. The ends were cut back, 3 bases at V and 4 bases at J, with 12 bases in the middle. CDR3 length equals 15 residues.

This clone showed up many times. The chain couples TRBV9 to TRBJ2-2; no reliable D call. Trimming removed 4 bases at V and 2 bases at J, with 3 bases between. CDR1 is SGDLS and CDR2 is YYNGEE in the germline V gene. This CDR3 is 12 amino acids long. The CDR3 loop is CASSPNTGELFF. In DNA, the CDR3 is TGTGCCAGCAGCCCAAACACCGGGGAGCTGTTTTTT.

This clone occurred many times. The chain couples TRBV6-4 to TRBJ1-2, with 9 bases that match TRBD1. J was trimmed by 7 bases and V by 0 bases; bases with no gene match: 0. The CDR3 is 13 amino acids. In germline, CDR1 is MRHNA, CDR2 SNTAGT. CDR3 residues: CASSDSTGGGYTF. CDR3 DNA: TGTGCCAGCAGTGACTCGACAGGGGGTGGCTACACCTTC.

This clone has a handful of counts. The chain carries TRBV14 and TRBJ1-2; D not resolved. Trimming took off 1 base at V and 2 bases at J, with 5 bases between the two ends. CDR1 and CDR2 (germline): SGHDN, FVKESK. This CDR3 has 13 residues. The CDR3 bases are TGTGCCAGCAGCCAAGGGAGAAACTATGGCTACACCTTC. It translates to CASSQGRNYGYTF.

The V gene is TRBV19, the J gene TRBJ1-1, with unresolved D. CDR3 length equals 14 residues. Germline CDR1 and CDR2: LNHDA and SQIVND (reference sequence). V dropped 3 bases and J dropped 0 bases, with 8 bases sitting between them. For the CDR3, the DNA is TGTGCCAGTAGTATTGGAGAGCTGAACACTGAAGCTTTCTTT. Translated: CASSIGELNTEAFF. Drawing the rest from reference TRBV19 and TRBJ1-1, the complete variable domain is DGGITQSPKYLFRKEGQNVTLSCEQNLNHDAMYWYRQDPGQGLRLIYYSQIVNDFQKGDIAEGYSVSREKKESFPLTVTSAQKNPTAFYLCASSIGELNTEAFFGQGTRLTVV.

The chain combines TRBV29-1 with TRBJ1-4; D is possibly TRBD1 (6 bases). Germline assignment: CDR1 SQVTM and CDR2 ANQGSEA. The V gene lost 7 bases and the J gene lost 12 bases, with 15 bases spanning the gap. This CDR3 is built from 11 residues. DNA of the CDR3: TGCAGCGGGTACAGGGCCGGGGAACTGTTTTTT. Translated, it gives CSGYRAGELFF.

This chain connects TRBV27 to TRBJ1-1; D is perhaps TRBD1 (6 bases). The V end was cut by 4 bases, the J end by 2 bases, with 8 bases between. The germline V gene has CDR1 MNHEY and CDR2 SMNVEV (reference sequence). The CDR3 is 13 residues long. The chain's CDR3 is CASSWTENTEAFF. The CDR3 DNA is TGTGCCAGCAGTTGGACAGAAAACACTGAAGCTTTCTTT.

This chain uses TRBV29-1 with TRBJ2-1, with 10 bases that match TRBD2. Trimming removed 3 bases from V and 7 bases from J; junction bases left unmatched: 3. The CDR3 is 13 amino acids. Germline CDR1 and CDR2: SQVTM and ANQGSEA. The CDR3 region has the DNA TGCAGCGTTGACAGCGGGGGGGCGAATGAGCAGTTCTTC. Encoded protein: CSVDSGGANEQFF.

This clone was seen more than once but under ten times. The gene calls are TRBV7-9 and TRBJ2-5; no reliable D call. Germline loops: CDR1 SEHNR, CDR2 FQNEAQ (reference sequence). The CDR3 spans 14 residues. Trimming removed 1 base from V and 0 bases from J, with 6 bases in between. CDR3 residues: CASSLEPYQETQYF. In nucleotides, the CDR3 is TGTGCCAGCAGCTTAGAGCCGTACCAAGAGACCCAGTACTTC.

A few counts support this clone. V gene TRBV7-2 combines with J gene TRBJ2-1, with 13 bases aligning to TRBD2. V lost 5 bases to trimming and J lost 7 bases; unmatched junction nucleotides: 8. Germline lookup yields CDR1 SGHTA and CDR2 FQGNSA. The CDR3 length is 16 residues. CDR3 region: CASSLGTSGVGNEQFF. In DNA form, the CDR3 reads TGTGCCAGCAGCCTAGGGACTAGCGGGGTGGGGAATGAGCAGTTCTTC. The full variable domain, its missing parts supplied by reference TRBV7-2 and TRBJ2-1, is GAGVSQSPSNKVTEKGKDVELRCDPISGHTALYWYRQSLGQGLEFLIYFQGNSAPDKSGLPSDRFSAERTGGSVSTLTIQRTQQEDSAVYLCASSLGTSGVGNEQFFGPGTRLTVL.

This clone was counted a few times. In DNA form, the CDR3 reads TGTGCCAGCAGCTTACAGGGTTTCTCCTACGAGCAGTACTTC. It specifies CASSLQGFSYEQYF. The J gene is TRBJ2-7, the V gene TRBV7-6; a possible D gene is TRBD1 (5 bases). Trimming stripped 2 bases from V and 0 bases from J, with 8 bases between. Germline values: CDR1 SGHVS, CDR2 FNYEAQ. The CDR3 is made up of 14 amino acids.

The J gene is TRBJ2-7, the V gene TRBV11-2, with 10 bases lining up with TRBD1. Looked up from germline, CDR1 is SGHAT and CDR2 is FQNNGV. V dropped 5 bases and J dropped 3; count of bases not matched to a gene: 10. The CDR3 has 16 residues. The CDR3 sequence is CASSLRSGQGIYEQYF. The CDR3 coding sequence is TGTGCCAGCAGCCTACGGTCGGGACAGGGGATCTACGAGCAGTACTTC. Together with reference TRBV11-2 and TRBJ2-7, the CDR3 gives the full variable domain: EAGVAQSPRYKIIEKRQSVAFWCNPISGHATLYWYQQILGQGPKLLIQFQNNGVVDDSQLPKDRFSAERLKGVDSTLKIQPAKLEDSAVYLCASSLRSGQGIYEQYFGPGTRLTVT.

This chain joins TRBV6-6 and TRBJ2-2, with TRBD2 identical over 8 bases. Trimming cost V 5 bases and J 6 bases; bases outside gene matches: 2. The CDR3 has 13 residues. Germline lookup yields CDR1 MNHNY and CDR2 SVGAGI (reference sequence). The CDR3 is CASSREGAGELFF. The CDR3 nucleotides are TGTGCCAGCAGTCGGGAGGGAGCCGGGGAGCTGTTTTTT.

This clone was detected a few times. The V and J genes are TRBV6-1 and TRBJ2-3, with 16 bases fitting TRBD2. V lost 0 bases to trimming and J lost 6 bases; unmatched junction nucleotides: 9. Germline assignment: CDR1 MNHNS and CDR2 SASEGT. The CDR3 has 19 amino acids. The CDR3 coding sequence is TGTGCCAGCAGTGAAGCACTTCTGGGACTAGCGGGGGGGGGCGATACGCAGTATTTT. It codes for CASSEALLGLAGGGDTQYF.

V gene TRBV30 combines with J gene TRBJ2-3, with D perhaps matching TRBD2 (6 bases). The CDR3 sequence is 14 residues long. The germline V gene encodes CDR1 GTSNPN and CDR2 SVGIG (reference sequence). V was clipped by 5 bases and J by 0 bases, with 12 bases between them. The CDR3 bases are TGTGCCTGGGATTCTGGGACTAGCACAGATACGCAGTATTTT. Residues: CAWDSGTSTDTQYF.